This T cell receptor beta chain was identified during a study of cytomegalovirus exposure and HLA in healthy donors. Study outcomes and limitations: In vitro, a few CMV-associated chains proved specific for CMV antigens. What a later analysis showed was that several of the most significant clusters appeared linked to common viral pathogens. Only CMV serostatus was available as immune exposure information. Many donors carried some public TCRs, although rarity characterized most TCR sequences.

Turning to this clone: The antigen is undetermined.

Trimming shortened V by 6 bases and J by 7 bases, and 19 bases separated the two germline ends. The length of the CDR3 is 16 residues. Germline assignment: CDR1 LNHDA and CDR2 SQIVND (reference sequence). Primers included in the PCR were 60 Vbeta and 13 Jbeta primers. Profiling relied on immunoSEQ multiplex PCR, and the TCRdb table lists in-frame clones only, not all of them. This table holds under 130,000 clones, about 80% found once. The chain recombines TRBV19 with TRBJ1-6; D call uncertain. Sample: PBMCs. The receptor was isolated from a woman in her 40s in good health and CMV-seronegative. CDR3 DNA: TGTGCCAGTAGCCGTCTAGCCCTCGAGAGAAATTCACCCCTCCACTTT. It specifies CASSRLALERNSPLHF.